Each of the 17 T cell receptor beta chains below was sequenced from the same sample in a study of brain metastases from non-small cell lung cancer. Sequencing used immunoSEQ multiplex PCR; TCRdb keeps in-frame clones, though not all of them. The top ten clones hold 7.5% to 8% of a sample with 15,000 or so clones, about 83% of them seen once. The sample comprised primary lung tumor tissue. These receptors originate from a donor at least 40 years old with non-small cell lung cancer.

The chain couples TRBV20-1 to TRBJ1-1; D perhaps matches TRBD1 (6 bases). Trimming removed 3 bases from V and 1 base from J, with 12 bases in between. The germline CDR1 and CDR2 sequences are DFQATT and SNEGSKA (reference sequence). The CDR3 covers 14 residues. CDR3 residues: CSASGTGANTEAFF. Written as DNA, the CDR3 is TGCAGTGCTAGTGGAACGGGGGCGAACACTGAAGCTTTCTTT.

The V and J genes are TRBV13 and TRBJ2-2; D may be TRBD1 (5 bases). Trimming left V 7 bases short and J 6 bases short, with 15 bases between. The CDR3 length is 14 residues. Germline V gene data show CDR1 as PRHDT and CDR2 as FYEKMQ (reference sequence). The CDR3 here is CASTPQGGAGELFF. DNA of the CDR3: TGTGCCAGCACCCCTCAGGGCGGCGCCGGGGAGCTGTTTTTT.

Points on this clone: At one end the junction does not follow the germline gene, possibly because of a read error. V usage is TRBV5-1 and J usage is TRBJ2-1; D may be TRBD1 or TRBD2 (5 bases each). Germline V gives CDR1 SGHRS, CDR2 YFSETQ. The CDR3 is 11 residues long. CDR3 amino acids: CASSLVGERFF. In nucleotides, the CDR3 is TGCGCCAGCAGCTTGGTGGGGGAGCGGTTCTTC.

The sample holds one count of this clone. The chain links TRBV30 to TRBJ2-1; TRBD1 matches 11 bases. The CDR3 is 14 residues long. Germline trimming cut 2 bases from V and 6 bases from J; bases unmatched to any gene: 3. The germline V gene encodes CDR1 GTSNPN and CDR2 SVGIG (reference sequence). The CDR3 spells CAWSWGQGVNEQFF. The CDR3 nucleotides are TGTGCCTGGAGTTGGGGACAGGGGGTCAATGAGCAGTTCTTC.

This clone has a handful of counts. The rearrangement joins TRBV6-5 to TRBJ1-1; D is undetermined. CDR1 is MNHEY and CDR2 is SVGAGI in the germline V gene. The ends were cut back, 5 bases at V and 0 bases at J, with 4 bases in the middle. There are 12 residues in the CDR3. CDR3 sequence: CASSPLNTEAFF. CDR3 coding DNA: TGTGCCAGCAGTCCTCTGAACACTGAAGCTTTCTTT.

This CDR3 is CASTQWGGMNTEAFF. DNA for the CDR3: TGTGCCAGCACCCAATGGGGTGGGATGAACACTGAAGCTTTCTTT. The V call is TRBV27, the J call TRBJ1-1; unclear D gene. The CDR3 consists of 15 residues. Trimming left V 7 bases short and J 0 bases short, with 15 bases between. Looked up from germline, CDR1 is MNHEY and CDR2 is SMNVEV (reference sequence).

This chain joins TRBV10-1 and TRBJ2-3; no clear D gene. Trimming took off 8 bases at V and 2 bases at J, with 17 bases between the two ends. CDR1 and CDR2 (germline): WNHNN, SYGVQD (reference sequence). This CDR3 is built from 15 residues. In nucleotides, the CDR3 is TGCGCCAGCTCGACCGGACGGAAGTTCACAGATACGCAGTATTTT. It is translated as CASSTGRKFTDTQYF.

This rearrangement joins TRBV7-2 to TRBJ1-1; D gene unclear. V was shortened by 1 base and J by 5 bases, with 8 bases between the two germline ends. CDR3 size: 13 residues. CDR1 is SGHTA and CDR2 is FQGNSA in the germline V gene. For the CDR3, the DNA is TGTGCCAGCAGCTTAGAGGAGATTACTGAAGCTTTCTTT. Translation gives CASSLEEITEAFF.

This clone was recorded a few times. A much larger clonotype is one base distant, so this may be a read error. Other DNA sequences in the same sample also yield this CDR3. CDR3 in DNA: TGTGCCAGCAGCACAGGGGATAGCAATCAGCCCCAGCATTTT. This sequence encodes CASSTGDSNQPQHF. V is TRBV3-1 (or the pseudogene TRBV3-2) and J is TRBJ1-5, with 7 bases aligning to TRBD1. The ends lost 5 bases at V and 0 bases at J; junction bases unmatched: 1. The CDR3 contains 14 residues. CDR1 and CDR2 (germline): LGHDT, YNNKEL (reference sequence).

The chain uses TRBV5-1 and TRBJ1-3; no reliable D call. CDR3 length equals 16 residues. V gave up 1 base and J gave up 0 bases, with 11 bases separating them. Germline assignment: CDR1 SGHRS and CDR2 YFSETQ. CDR3 sequence reads: CASSLNAVGSGNTIYF. CDR3 sequence (DNA): TGCGCCAGCAGCTTGAACGCGGTAGGCTCTGGAAACACCATATATTTT.

This clone has only a few counts. The genes are TRBV18 and TRBJ1-3; D possibly corresponds to TRBD1 (6 bases). CDR1 and CDR2 (germline): KGHSH, LQKENI. Trimming left V 6 bases short and J 0 bases short, with 15 bases between. CDR3 length: 16 residues. DNA of the CDR3: TGTGCCAGCTCGCTCATAGGACAGATCTCTGGAAACACCATATATTTT. Its translation is CASSLIGQISGNTIYF.

V and J are TRBV24-1 and TRBJ2-1, with 7 bases identical to TRBD1. This CDR3 comprises 16 residues. Germline loops: CDR1 KGHDR, CDR2 SFDVKD. The junction had 14 bases not matched to a gene; V was cut back by 9 bases and J by 4 bases. The CDR3 here is CATGHAGAGGYNEQFF. As DNA, the CDR3 is TGTGCCACCGGACACGCCGGGGCAGGGGGTTACAATGAGCAGTTCTTC.

This clone was seen more than once but under ten times. The gene calls are TRBV6-6 and TRBJ1-5; TRBD1 might be the D (5 bases). From germline, CDR1 is MNHNY and CDR2 SVGAGI (reference sequence). The V and J ends lost 6 bases and 3 bases respectively, with 18 bases between them. This CDR3 is built from 16 residues. The CDR3 DNA follows: TGTGCCAGCAGCAGCCCGGGGGGTACCTTCAATCAGCCCCAGCATTTT. The encoded protein is CASSSPGGTFNQPQHF.

V gene TRBV5-1 combines with J gene TRBJ2-7, with D possibly matching TRBD2 (7 bases). The CDR3 is made up of 16 amino acids. Trimming stripped 0 bases from V and 0 bases from J, with 13 bases between. The germline gives CDR1 SGHRS, CDR2 YFSETQ. CDR3 in amino acids: CASSLEGGPPSYEQYF. The DNA of the CDR3 is TGCGCCAGCAGCTTGGAGGGGGGGCCCCCCTCCTACGAGCAGTACTTC. Complete variable domain (other parts from reference TRBV5-1 and TRBJ2-7): KAGVTQTPRYLIKTRGQQVTLSCSPISGHRSVSWYQQTPGQGLQFLFEYFSETQRNKGNFPGRFSGRQFSNSRSEMNVSTLELGDSALYLCASSLEGGPPSYEQYFGPGTRLTVT.

The CDR3 bases are TGTGCCAGCACCATTCCGCGGACTTGGACAGAACGAGAGAAAACAGATACGCAGTATTTT. As protein: CASTIPRTWTEREKTDTQYF. The chain has TRBV9 and TRBJ2-3; D is perhaps TRBD1 (6 bases). CDR3 length: 20 residues. CDR1 and CDR2 (germline): SGDLS, YYNGEE. The V and J ends lost 6 bases and 3 bases respectively, with 32 bases between them. The variable domain in full, with the rest retrieved from reference TRBV9 and TRBJ2-3, is DSGVTQTPKHLITATGQRVTLRCSPRSGDLSVYWYQQSLDQGLQFLIQYYNGEERAKGNILERFSAQQFPDLHSELNLSSLELGDSALYFCASTIPRTWTEREKTDTQYFGPGTRLTVL.

The chain combines TRBV2 with TRBJ1-5, with no clear D. The V end was cut by 1 base, the J end by 7 bases, with 11 bases between. This CDR3 is 14 amino acids long. Germline V gene lookup returns CDR1 SNHLY and CDR2 FYNNEI. This chain's CDR3 is CASSEDVFLQPQHF. In DNA form, the CDR3 reads TGTGCCAGCAGTGAAGATGTATTTTTGCAGCCCCAGCATTTT.

J is TRBJ1-2 and V is TRBV4-3; perhaps TRBD1 as D (6 bases). In germline, CDR1 is LGHNA, CDR2 YSLEER. This CDR3 is 17 amino acids long. The V end was cut by 1 base, the J end by 4 bases, with 19 bases between. The CDR3 bases are TGCGCCAGCAGCCAAGTCACAGGGAAGTGGGGGGTCTATGGCTACACCTTC. Protein: CASSQVTGKWGVYGYTF.